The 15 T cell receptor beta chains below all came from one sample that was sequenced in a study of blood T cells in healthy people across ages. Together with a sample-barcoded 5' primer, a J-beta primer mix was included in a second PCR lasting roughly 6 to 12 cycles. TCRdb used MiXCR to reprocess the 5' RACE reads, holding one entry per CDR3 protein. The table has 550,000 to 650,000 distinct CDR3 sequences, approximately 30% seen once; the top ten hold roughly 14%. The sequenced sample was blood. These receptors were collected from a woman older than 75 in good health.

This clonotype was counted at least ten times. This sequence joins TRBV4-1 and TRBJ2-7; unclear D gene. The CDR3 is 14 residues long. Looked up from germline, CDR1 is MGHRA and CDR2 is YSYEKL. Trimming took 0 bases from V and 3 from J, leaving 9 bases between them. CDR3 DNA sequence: TGCGCCAGCAGCCAAGAGGTGCTGAACTACGAGCAGTACTTC. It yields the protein CASSQEVLNYEQYF.

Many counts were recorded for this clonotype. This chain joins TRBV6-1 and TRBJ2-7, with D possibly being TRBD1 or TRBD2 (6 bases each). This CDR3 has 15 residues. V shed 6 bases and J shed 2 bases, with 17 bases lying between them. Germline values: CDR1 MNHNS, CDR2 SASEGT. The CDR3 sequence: CASRAAAGHPYEQYF. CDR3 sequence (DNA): TGTGCCAGCAGAGCAGCCGCGGGACACCCCTACGAGCAGTACTTC.

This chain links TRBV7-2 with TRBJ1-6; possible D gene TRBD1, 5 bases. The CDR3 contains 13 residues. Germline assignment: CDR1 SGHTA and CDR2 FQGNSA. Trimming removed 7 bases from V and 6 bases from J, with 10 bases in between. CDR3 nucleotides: TGTGCCAGCACGGTACAGGTTAATTCACCCCTCCACTTT. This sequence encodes CASTVQVNSPLHF.

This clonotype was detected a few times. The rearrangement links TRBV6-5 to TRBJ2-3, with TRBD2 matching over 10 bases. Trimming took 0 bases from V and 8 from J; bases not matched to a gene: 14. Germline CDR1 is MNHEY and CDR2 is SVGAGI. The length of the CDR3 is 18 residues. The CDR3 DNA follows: TGTGCCAGCAGTTACTCGAGGGCCAGCGGGGGGGCGAGGGGTACGCAGTATTTT. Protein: CASSYSRASGGARGTQYF.

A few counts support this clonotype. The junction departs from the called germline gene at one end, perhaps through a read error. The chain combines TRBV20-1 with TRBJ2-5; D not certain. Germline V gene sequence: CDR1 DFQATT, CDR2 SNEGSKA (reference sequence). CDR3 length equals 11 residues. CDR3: CRARVGETQYF. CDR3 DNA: TGCAGGGCTAGAGTGGGGGAGACCCAGTACTTC.

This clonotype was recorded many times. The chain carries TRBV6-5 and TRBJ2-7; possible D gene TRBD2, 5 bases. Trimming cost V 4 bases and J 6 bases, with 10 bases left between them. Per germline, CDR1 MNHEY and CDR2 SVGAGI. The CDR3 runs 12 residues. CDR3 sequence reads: CASSFTGGEQYF. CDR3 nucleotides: TGTGCCAGCAGTTTCACCGGAGGCGAGCAGTACTTC.

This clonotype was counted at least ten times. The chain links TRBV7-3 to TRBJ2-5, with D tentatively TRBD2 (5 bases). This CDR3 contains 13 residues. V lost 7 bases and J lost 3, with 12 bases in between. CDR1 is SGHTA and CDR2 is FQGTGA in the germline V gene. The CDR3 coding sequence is TGTGCCAGCACCGACCGGGGAAAAGAGACCCAGTACTTC. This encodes CASTDRGKETQYF.

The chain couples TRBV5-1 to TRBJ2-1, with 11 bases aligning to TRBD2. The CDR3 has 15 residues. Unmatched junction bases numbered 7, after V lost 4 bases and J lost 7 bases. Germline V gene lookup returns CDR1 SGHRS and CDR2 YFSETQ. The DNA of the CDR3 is TGCGCCAGCAGCATTAGCGGGGGGGCCTTGAATGAGCAGTTCTTC. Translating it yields CASSISGGALNEQFF.

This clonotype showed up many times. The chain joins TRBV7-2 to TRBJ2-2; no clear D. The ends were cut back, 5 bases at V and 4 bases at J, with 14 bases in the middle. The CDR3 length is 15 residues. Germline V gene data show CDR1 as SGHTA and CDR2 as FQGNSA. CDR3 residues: CASSPRTSGTGELFF. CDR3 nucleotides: TGTGCCAGCAGCCCGCGGACCTCGGGCACCGGGGAGCTGTTTTTT.

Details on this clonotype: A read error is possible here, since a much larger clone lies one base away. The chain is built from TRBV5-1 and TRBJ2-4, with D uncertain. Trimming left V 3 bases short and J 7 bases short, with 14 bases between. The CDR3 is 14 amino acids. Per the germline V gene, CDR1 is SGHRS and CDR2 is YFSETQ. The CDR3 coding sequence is TGCGCCAGCAGCTGGGTACATGGTGGCAACATTCAGTACTTC. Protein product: CASSWVHGGNIQYF.

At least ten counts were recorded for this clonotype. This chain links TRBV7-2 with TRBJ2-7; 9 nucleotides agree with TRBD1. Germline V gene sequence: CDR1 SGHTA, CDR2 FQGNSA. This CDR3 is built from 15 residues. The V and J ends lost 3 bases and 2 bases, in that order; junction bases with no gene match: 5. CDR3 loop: CASSLYRGLTYEQYF. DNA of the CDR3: TGTGCCAGCAGCTTGTACAGGGGGCTGACCTACGAGCAGTACTTC.

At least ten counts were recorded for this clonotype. The CDR3: CASSLAGLYNEQFF. The CDR3 region has the DNA TGTGCCAGCAGTCTAGCGGGGCTCTACAATGAGCAGTTCTTC. The chain employs TRBV6-1 and TRBJ2-1; TRBD2 agrees at 9 bases. Unmatched junction bases numbered 2, after V lost 5 bases and J lost 3 bases. The CDR3 has 14 residues. Germline lookup yields CDR1 MNHNS and CDR2 SASEGT.

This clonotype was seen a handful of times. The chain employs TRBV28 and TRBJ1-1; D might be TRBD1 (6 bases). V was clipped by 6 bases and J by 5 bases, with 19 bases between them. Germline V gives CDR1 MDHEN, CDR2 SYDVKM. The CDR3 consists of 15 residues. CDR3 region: CASSRQTGSGTEAFF. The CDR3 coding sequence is TGTGCCAGCAGCCGTCAAACAGGGTCGGGAACTGAAGCTTTCTTT.

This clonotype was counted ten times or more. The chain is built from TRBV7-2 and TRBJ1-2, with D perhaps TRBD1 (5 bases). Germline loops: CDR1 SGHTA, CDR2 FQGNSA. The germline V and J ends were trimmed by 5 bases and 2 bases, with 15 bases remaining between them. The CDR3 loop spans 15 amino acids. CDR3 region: CASSTRTWSNYGYTF. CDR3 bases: TGTGCCAGCAGCACCCGGACATGGAGCAACTATGGCTACACCTTC.

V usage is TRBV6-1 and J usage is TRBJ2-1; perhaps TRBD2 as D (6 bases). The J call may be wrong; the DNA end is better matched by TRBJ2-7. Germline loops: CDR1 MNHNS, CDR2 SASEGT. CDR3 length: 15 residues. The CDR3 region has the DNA TGTGCCAGCAGGGACCGGGACTCAACTTACAATGAGCAGTACTTC. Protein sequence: CASRDRDSTYNEQYF.